The entry that follows covers one T cell receptor beta chain sequence. Antigen specificity is unknown. The data derive from a study of immune evolution from preneoplasia to lung adenocarcinoma. Study-level information: HLA loss of heterozygosity: approximately 7.5% AIS, about 15% MIA, about 35% ADC, none AAH. Study-wide results and limits: Normal lung had highest clonality; later lesions appeared denser, more diverse.

Per germline, CDR1 SGHRS and CDR2 YFSETQ. The V end lost 4 bases, the J end lost 1 base, and 11 bases lay between the germline ends. This CDR3 comprises 15 residues. Histologic diagnosis was independently verified by two lung pathologists. After pathologic assessment, macro-dissection selected premalignant or tumor cells for extraction. Using immunoSEQ multiplex PCR, the repertoire was profiled, and TCRdb retains in-frame clones only, with some absent. The data hold tens of thousands of clones, with 74% observed a single time. Sequencing was done on a sample of FFPE invasive lung adenocarcinoma tissue. The receptor comes from a person aged 55-75 years with lung adenocarcinoma. V is TRBV5-1 and J is TRBJ2-2; possible D gene TRBD2, 6 bases. CDR3 in amino acids: CASSLSGENTGELFF. CDR3 coding DNA: TGCGCCAGCAGCCTTAGCGGAGAGAACACCGGGGAGCTGTTTTTT.